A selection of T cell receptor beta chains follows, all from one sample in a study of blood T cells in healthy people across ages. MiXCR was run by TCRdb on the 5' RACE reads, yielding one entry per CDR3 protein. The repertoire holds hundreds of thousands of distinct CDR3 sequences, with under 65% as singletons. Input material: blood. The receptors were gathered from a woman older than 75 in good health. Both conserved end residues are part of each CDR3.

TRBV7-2	CASSNGAYEQYF
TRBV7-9	CASSLEGTPTDTQYF
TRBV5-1	CASSLDLGAATNEKLFF
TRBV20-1	CSAKSPQNNEQFF
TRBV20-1	CSATGDSGTQETQYF
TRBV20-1	CSASPAGLAGAITDTQYF
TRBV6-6	CASSYYGASTDMQYF
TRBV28	CASITSGAYNEQYF
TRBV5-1	CASSLVAGPQETQYF
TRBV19	CASSTPGHTYGYTF
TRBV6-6	CASSTGTIYEQYF
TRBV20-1	CSASGTSLNEQFF
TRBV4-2	CASSQESQLAGATDTQYF
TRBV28	CASSVRTSYAEQYF
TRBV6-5	CASTGQGAEAFF
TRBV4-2	CASSQPINGGNGELFF
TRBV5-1	CASSTLTSGRSYNEQFF
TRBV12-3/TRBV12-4	CATGLTGSGGYTF
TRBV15	CATSRDGNRLRANVLTF
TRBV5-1	CASSFSGSSYKEQFF
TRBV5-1	CASSSSTSGGGADTQYF
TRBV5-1	CASSSLAGGQSNEQFF
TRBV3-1	CASSQIPGLAGGRTAYEQYF
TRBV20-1	CSASQTGTSSWEQYF
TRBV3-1	CASSLGLVDTDTQYF
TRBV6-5	CASSYRGTSPNEQFF
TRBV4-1	CASSHKRGTLNTEAFF
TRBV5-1	CASSLVPGQLQETQYF
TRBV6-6	CASSYSGQGVSNEQFF
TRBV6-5	CASSYRNSYGYTF
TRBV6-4	CASSVAGGPSSPQYF
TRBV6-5	CASSPAGTGGSTDTQYF
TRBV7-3	CASSSGQGTGYTF
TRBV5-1	CASSLWRGPEGYTF
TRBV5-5	CASSPWGIANTGELFF
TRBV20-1	CSARVPSGGTGELFF
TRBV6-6	CASSIPAGGSNEQYF
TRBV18	CASSPNRRLGFNYGYTF
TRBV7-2	CASSTRQGAGGYTF
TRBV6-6	CASSGPTGANYGYTF
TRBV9	CASSVVEGTSEQYF
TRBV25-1	CAISETATQETQYF
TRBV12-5	CASGLSRNTEAFF
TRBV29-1	CSVQAGTDTQYF
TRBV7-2	CASSLRGTREETQYF
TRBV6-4	CASSDRQGVWSEQFF
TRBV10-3	CASGTGDFNNEQFF
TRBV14	CASSQGGPQDWVHTQYF
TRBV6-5	CASRREQYF
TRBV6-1	CASSESRTGLNEQFF
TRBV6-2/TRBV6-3	CASSYPLMTASTDTQYF
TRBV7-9	CASRTGTSGVQETQYF
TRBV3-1	CASGSRTYEQYF
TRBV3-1	CASSQDIAGGPGEQYF